This entry lists 20 T cell receptor beta chains sequenced from one sample in a study of T cells after yellow fever vaccination. TCRdb redid the calling of the 5' RACE reads with MiXCR, one entry per CDR3 protein. This table holds 450,000 to 550,000 distinct CDR3 sequences, 15% to 20% found once. This sample comprised PBMCs, obtained 15 days after the yellow fever booster vaccination. The source of these receptors is a man aged 25 to 40 who received the YFV17D yellow fever vaccine.

The chain combines TRBV12-3 or TRBV12-4 with TRBJ2-7; the D call may be TRBD1 or TRBD2 (5 bases each). CDR3 size: 13 residues. Trimming left V 3 bases short and J 2 bases short, with 8 bases between. This chain's CDR3 is CASSFEGPYEQYF. The DNA of the CDR3 is TGTGCCAGCAGTTTCGAGGGACCCTACGAGCAGTACTTC.

V gene TRBV4-3 combines with J gene TRBJ2-3; 8 bases match TRBD2. J gave up 5 bases and V 0 bases, and 7 bases lay outside the gene matches. Germline CDR1 and CDR2: LGHNA and YSLEER. The CDR3 contains 16 residues. The CDR3 DNA follows: TGCGCCAGCAGCCAAGATCTGGCGGGAGGAATAGATACGCAGTATTTT. Translated, it gives CASSQDLAGGIDTQYF.

The chain combines TRBV6-5 with TRBJ2-1; D is uncertain. Trimming took 2 bases from V and 6 from J, leaving 8 bases between them. The CDR3 totals 13 residues. Germline CDR1 MNHEY, CDR2 SVGAGI. The CDR3 bases are TGTGCCAGCAGTTACGACCTTACCAATGAGCAGTTCTTC. Amino acid sequence: CASSYDLTNEQFF.

This clonotype came up a few times. The rearrangement uses TRBV7-8 and TRBJ2-1; D is perhaps TRBD2 (6 bases). Germline CDR1 SGHVS, CDR2 FQNEAQ. CDR3 length: 13 amino acids. Trimming shortened V by 0 bases and J by 16 bases, and 16 bases separated the two germline ends. The CDR3 coding sequence is TGTGCCAGCAGCTTAGCGCCTGGACGGGACTGTTTCTTC. Protein sequence: CASSLAPGRDCFF.

The rearrangement joins TRBV6-5 to TRBJ1-2; TRBD1 matches 8 bases. The CDR3 is 18 amino acids. The germline V gene has CDR1 MNHEY and CDR2 SVGAGI. V lost 4 bases to trimming and J lost 1 base; unmatched junction nucleotides: 14. CDR3 DNA: TGTGCCAGCAGTTCCCCCTTCCGGACAGGGACCATTAACTATGGCTACACCTTC. The encoded protein is CASSSPFRTGTINYGYTF.

This clonotype was counted a few times. The chain links TRBV28 to TRBJ2-3; D not resolved. Per germline, CDR1 MDHEN and CDR2 SYDVKM. This CDR3 has 14 residues. Trimming cost V 4 bases and J 3 bases, with 11 bases left between them. The CDR3 DNA follows: TGTGCCAGCAGTTCGGCTGGGGTGACAGATACGCAGTATTTT. As protein: CASSSAGVTDTQYF.

Only a few counts were recorded for this clonotype. The V call is TRBV9, the J call TRBJ1-1; D is unresolved. The CDR3 is 14 residues long. Germline V lookup: CDR1 SGDLS, CDR2 YYNGEE. Deletions cut 0 bases from V and 4 bases from J, with 10 bases between. The CDR3 DNA is TGTGCCAGCAGCGTAGCCGTGGGGAGCACTGAAGCTTTCTTT. This translates into CASSVAVGSTEAFF.

This sequence joins TRBV24-1 and TRBJ2-7; no reliable D call. Per germline, CDR1 KGHDR and CDR2 SFDVKD. This CDR3 contains 13 residues. V shed 4 bases and J shed 7 bases, with 13 bases lying between them. CDR3 bases: TGTGCCACCAGTGAGGATGGCATCGGAGAGCAGTACTTC. Translated: CATSEDGIGEQYF.

This clonotype was counted between two and nine times. The J gene is TRBJ1-2, the V gene TRBV4-3; D unclear. V was cut by 0 bases and J by 8 bases, with 10 bases left in between. The CDR3 sequence is 13 residues long. Germline V lookup: CDR1 LGHNA, CDR2 YSLEER. Here the CDR3 reads CASSQENGVGYTF. Here the CDR3 DNA reads TGCGCCAGCAGCCAAGAAAATGGGGTCGGCTACACCTTC.

Only a few counts were recorded for this clonotype. The germline gene is not matched at one end of the junction; a read error may be the cause. J is TRBJ2-3 and V is TRBV7-7; 9 bases line up with TRBD2. The CDR3 runs to 15 residues. Germline V gives CDR1 SSHAT, CDR2 FNYEAQ (reference sequence). The CDR3 loop reads CASSLGSGRTDTQYF. The CDR3 coding sequence is TGTGCTAGCAGCTTGGGTAGCGGGAGAACAGATACGCAGTATTTT.

The chain has TRBV7-2 and TRBJ1-5; 9 nucleotides line up with TRBD1. V dropped 5 bases and J dropped 2; count of bases not matched to a gene: 4. Germline V lookup: CDR1 SGHTA, CDR2 FQGNSA. This CDR3 region has 15 residues. The CDR3 spells CASSPTGGGNQPQHF. In nucleotides, the CDR3 is TGTGCCAGCAGCCCGACAGGGGGTGGCAATCAGCCCCAGCATTTT.

The chain recombines TRBV5-1 with TRBJ1-2; D is uncertain. This CDR3 has 16 residues. Trimming shortened V by 4 bases and J by 1 base, and 17 bases separated the two germline ends. Germline lookup yields CDR1 SGHRS and CDR2 YFSETQ. The CDR3 coding sequence is TGCGCCAGCAGCCCTTGGAGGAGCCCTGATAACTATGGCTACACCTTC. It translates to CASSPWRSPDNYGYTF.

The rearrangement joins TRBV5-1 to TRBJ2-2; D is ambiguous. Trimming stripped 3 bases from V and 5 bases from J, with 11 bases between. The germline CDR1 and CDR2 sequences are SGHRS and YFSETQ. This CDR3 has 14 amino acids. The CDR3 DNA follows: TGCGCCAGCAGCTCGGAGACGTTTACCGGGGAGCTGTTTTTT. Amino acid sequence: CASSSETFTGELFF.

This clonotype was found a few times. The V and J genes are TRBV6-5 and TRBJ1-2; no firm D call. V was cut by 8 bases and J by 4 bases, with 8 bases left in between. CDR3 length: 11 residues. Germline-derived CDR1 and CDR2 are MNHEY and SVGAGI. In DNA, the CDR3 is TGTGCCAGCGGAAGGCTCTATGGCTACACCTTC. Its translation is CASGRLYGYTF.

The chain couples TRBV5-6 to TRBJ2-1; no definite D call. Germline loops: CDR1 SGHDT, CDR2 YYEEEE. The CDR3 extends over 12 amino acids. V was clipped by 2 bases and J by 6 bases, with 6 bases between them. CDR3 residues: CASSLRTNEQFF. CDR3 bases: TGTGCCAGCAGCTTACGGACCAATGAGCAGTTCTTC.

This clonotype was detected only a few times. The V call is TRBV4-2, the J call TRBJ2-2; TRBD1 matches 7 bases. V lost 2 bases to trimming and J lost 2 bases; unmatched junction nucleotides: 2. The length of the CDR3 is 15 residues. From germline, CDR1 is LGHNA and CDR2 YNFKEQ. The CDR3 here is CASSQTGANTGELFF. In DNA form, the CDR3 reads TGTGCCAGCAGCCAAACAGGGGCCAACACCGGGGAGCTGTTTTTT.

This clonotype has only a few counts. This rearrangement joins TRBV4-3 to TRBJ2-5; tentative D call: TRBD2 (6 bases). The V end was cut by 4 bases, the J end by 2 bases, with 17 bases between. Germline V lookup: CDR1 LGHNA, CDR2 YSLEER. The CDR3 extends over 16 amino acids. CDR3 nucleotides: TGCGCCAGCAGCCCAGTCCAGTATAGCGGACAAGAGACCCAGTACTTC. This encodes CASSPVQYSGQETQYF.

This rearrangement joins TRBV7-3 to TRBJ2-2, with D perhaps being TRBD1 or TRBD2 (5 bases each). CDR1 SGHTA and CDR2 FQGTGA come from the germline V gene. The germline V and J ends were trimmed by 5 bases and 0 bases, with 13 bases remaining between them. The CDR3 loop spans 16 amino acids. CDR3 residues: CASSPHGAANTGELFF. The CDR3 nucleotides read TGTGCCAGCAGCCCGCACGGGGCGGCGAACACCGGGGAGCTGTTTTTT.

The chain carries TRBV7-8 and TRBJ2-1, with 7 bases identical to TRBD2. The V gene's germline CDR1 is SGHVS and CDR2 FQNEAQ. The ends lost 5 bases at V and 5 bases at J; junction bases unmatched: 6. The CDR3 consists of 14 residues. The CDR3 DNA is TGTGCCAGCAGCACGGGTGCGGGGGACAATGAGCAGTTCTTC. Protein sequence: CASSTGAGDNEQFF. The full variable domain, completed using reference TRBV7-8 and TRBJ2-1, is GAGVSQSPRYKVAKRGQDVALRCDPISGHVSLFWYQQALGQGPEFLTYFQNEAQLDKSGLPSDRFFAERPEGSVSTLKIQRTQQEDSAVYLCASSTGAGDNEQFFGPGTRLTVL.

The rearrangement joins TRBV7-2 to TRBJ2-1; D is undetermined. This CDR3 contains 14 residues. Trimming shortened V by 2 bases and J by 4 bases, and 9 bases separated the two germline ends. Germline V gene data show CDR1 as SGHTA and CDR2 as FQGNSA. CDR3: CASSLNGLYNEQFF. As DNA, the CDR3 is TGTGCCAGCAGCTTAAACGGGCTTTACAATGAGCAGTTCTTC.